This is a list of T cell receptor beta chains from one sample in a study of T cells in Graves' hyperthyroidism and ophthalmopathy. One entry per CDR3 protein, called by TCRdb with MiXCR from the multiplex PCR reads. The data show roughly 500,000 distinct CDR3 sequences, 46% seen once. The material sequenced was peripheral blood or thyroid tissue (not recorded which). The receptors shown here come from an adult woman with Graves' disease, either hyperthyroidism or ophthalmopathy (not recorded which). The CDR3 runs from the conserved cysteine through the conserved F or W. A D gene is named only where the DNA matches it firmly. Only some rows state a clone size, as once, few, many or a class for expanded clones.

>TRBJ1-1|once|TRBV6-1|-
CASSPRDTLTEAFF
TGTGCCAGCAGTCCCAGGGACACATTAACTGAAGCTTTCTTT
>TRBJ2-7|few|TRBV7-9|TRBD2
CASSKRENYF
TGTGCCAGCAGCAAGCGGGAGAATTACTTC
>TRBJ1-4|many|TRBV11-1|-
CASSLSGENEKLFF
TGTGCCAGCAGCTTATCAGGGGAGAATGAAAAACTGTTTTTT
>TRBJ1-1|few|TRBV3-1|TRBD1
CASSQHPQGQGAEAFF
TGTGCCAGCAGCCAACATCCTCAGGGACAGGGCGCTGAAGCTTTCTTT
>TRBJ1-1|-|TRBV7-9|TRBD1
CASSTTGVNTEAFF
TGTGCCAGCAGTACAACAGGGGTGAACACTGAAGCTTTCTTT
>TRBJ1-5|-|TRBV2|-
CASSGEAYSNQPQHF
TGTGCCAGCAGTGGCGAGGCTTATAGCAATCAGCCCCAGCATTTT
>TRBJ2-5|many|TRBV2|-
CASSRDQQETQYF
TGTGCCAGCAGTCGGGACCAGCAAGAGACCCAGTACTTC
>TRBJ1-6|-|TRBV15|-
CATMTGRDSLWNSPLHF
TGTGCCACAATGACGGGACGGGACTCCCTCTGGAATTCACCCCTCCACTTT
>TRBJ1-1|many|TRBV19|TRBD1
CASSRQGPNTEAFF
TGTGCCAGTAGTCGACAGGGGCCGAACACTGAAGCTTTCTTT
>TRBJ1-5|-|TRBV10-3|TRBD1
CATGQGPNQPQHF
TGTGCCACGGGACAGGGCCCAAATCAGCCCCAGCATTTT
>TRBJ2-2|many|TRBV9|-
CASSVDYNTGELFF
TGTGCCAGCAGCGTAGACTATAACACCGGGGAGCTGTTTTTT
>TRBJ1-2|many|TRBV5-5|-
CASSLAGWGHYGYTF
TGTGCCAGCAGCTTGGCCGGTTGGGGACACTATGGCTACACCTTC